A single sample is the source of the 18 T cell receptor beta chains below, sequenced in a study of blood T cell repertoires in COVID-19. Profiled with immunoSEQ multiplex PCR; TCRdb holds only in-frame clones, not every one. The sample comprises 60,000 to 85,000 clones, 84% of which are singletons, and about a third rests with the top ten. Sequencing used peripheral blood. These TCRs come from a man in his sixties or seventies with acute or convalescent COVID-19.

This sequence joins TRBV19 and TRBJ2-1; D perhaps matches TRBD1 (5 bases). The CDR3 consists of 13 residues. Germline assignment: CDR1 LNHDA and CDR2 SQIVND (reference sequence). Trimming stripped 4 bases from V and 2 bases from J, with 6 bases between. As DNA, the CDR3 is TGTGCCAGTAGTAAGACAGCCTACAATGAGCAGTTCTTC. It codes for CASSKTAYNEQFF.

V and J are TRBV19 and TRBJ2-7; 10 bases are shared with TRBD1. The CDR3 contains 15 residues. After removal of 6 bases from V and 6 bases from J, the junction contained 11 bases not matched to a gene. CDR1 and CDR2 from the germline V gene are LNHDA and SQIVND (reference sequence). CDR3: CASSKTGTGVSEQYF. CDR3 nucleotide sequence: TGTGCCAGTAGCAAGACCGGGACAGGGGTGAGCGAGCAGTACTTC.

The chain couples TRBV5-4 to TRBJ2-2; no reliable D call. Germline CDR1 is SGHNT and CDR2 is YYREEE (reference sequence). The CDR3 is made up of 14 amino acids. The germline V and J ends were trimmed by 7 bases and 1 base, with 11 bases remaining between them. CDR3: CASSVELNTGELFF. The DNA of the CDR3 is TGTGCCAGCTCGGTAGAGTTGAACACCGGGGAGCTGTTTTTT.

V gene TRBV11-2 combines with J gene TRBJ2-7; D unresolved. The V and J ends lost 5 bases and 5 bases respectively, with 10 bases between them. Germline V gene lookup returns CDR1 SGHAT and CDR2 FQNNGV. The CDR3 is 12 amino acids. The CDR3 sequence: CASSLDRDEQYF. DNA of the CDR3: TGTGCCAGCAGCCTCGACCGGGACGAGCAGTACTTC.

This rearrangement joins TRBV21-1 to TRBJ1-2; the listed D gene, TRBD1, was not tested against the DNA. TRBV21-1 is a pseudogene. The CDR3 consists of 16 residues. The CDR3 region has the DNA TGTGCCAGCAGCAAATATATGGCTGACACTGAAAATGGCTACACCTTC. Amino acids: CASSKYMADTENGYTF.

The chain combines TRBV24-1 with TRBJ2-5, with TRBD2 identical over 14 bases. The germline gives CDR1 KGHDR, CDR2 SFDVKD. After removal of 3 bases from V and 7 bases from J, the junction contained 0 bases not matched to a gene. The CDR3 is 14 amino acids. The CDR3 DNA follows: TGTGCCACCAGTGATGGACTAGCGGGAGGGACCCAGTACTTC. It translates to CATSDGLAGGTQYF.

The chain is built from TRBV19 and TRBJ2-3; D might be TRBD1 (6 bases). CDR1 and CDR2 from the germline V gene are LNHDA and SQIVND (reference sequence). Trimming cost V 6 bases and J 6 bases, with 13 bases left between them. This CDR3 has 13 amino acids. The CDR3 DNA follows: TGTGCCAGTAGGTTCCGAACAGGGGATACGCAGTATTTT. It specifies CASRFRTGDTQYF.

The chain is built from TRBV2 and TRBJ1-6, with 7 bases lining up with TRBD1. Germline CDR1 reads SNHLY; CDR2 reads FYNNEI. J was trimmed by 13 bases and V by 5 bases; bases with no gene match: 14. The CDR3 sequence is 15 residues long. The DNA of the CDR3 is TGTGCCAGCAGTCAGTTACAGGGGCACGAGGGGCCCCTCCACTTT. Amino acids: CASSQLQGHEGPLHF. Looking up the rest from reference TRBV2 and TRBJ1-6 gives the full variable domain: EPEVTQTPSHQVTQMGQEVILRCVPISNHLYFYWYRQILGQKVEFLVSFYNNEISEKSEIFDDQFSVERPDGSNFTLKIRSTKLEDSAMYFCASSQLQGHEGPLHFGNGTRLTVT.

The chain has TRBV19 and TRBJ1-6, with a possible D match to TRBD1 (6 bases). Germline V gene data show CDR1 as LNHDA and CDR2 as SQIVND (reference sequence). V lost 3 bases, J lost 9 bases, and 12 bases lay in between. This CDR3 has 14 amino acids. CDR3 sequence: CASSISRGPSPLHF. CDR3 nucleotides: TGTGCCAGTAGTATCTCCAGGGGTCCTTCACCCCTCCACTTT.

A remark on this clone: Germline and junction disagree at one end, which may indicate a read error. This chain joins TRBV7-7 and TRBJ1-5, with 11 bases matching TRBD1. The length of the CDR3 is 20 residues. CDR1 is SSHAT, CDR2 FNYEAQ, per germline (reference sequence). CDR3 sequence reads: CASSLAYGQGAAVGNQPQHF. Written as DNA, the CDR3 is TGTGCTAGCAGCTTAGCATACGGACAGGGGGCTGCTGTTGGCAATCAGCCCCAGCATTTT.

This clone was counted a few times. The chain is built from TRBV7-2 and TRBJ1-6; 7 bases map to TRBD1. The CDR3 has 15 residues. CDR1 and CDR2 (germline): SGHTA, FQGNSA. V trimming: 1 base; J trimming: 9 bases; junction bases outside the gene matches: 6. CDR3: CASSLVGSGGSPLHF. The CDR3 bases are TGTGCCAGCAGCTTAGTAGGCTCAGGGGGTTCACCCCTCCACTTT.

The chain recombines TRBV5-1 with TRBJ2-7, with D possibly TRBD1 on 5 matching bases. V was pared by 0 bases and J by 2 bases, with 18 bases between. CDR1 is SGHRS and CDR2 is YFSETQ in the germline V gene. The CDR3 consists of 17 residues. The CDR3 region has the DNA TGCGCCAGCAGCTTGGGTACCGCAGGGAACGTCGCCTACGAGCAGTACTTC. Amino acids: CASSLGTAGNVAYEQYF.

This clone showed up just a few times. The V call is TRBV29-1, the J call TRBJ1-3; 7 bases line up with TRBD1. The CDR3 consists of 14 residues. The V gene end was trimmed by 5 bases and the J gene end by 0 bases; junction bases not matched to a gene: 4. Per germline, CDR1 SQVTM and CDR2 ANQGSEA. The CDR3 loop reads CSVQGGDSGNTIYF. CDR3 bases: TGCAGCGTTCAAGGGGGCGACTCTGGAAACACCATATATTTT.

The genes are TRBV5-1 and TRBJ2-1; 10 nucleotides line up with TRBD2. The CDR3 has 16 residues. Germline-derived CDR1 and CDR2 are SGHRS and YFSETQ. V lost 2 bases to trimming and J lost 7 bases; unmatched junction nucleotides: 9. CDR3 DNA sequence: TGCGCCAGCAGCTTATCCCCAGCGGGGGGGCTGAATGAGCAGTTCTTC. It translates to CASSLSPAGGLNEQFF.

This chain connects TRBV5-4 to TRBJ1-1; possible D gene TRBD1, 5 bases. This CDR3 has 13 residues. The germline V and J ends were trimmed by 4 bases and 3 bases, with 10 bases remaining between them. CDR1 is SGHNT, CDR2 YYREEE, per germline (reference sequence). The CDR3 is CASSVPGYTEAFF. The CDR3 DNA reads TGTGCCAGCAGCGTTCCAGGGTACACTGAAGCTTTCTTT.

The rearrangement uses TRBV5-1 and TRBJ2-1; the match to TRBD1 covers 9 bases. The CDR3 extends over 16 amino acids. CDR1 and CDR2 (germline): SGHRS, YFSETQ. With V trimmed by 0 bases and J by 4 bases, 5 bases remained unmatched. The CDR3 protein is CASSLAPTGGYNEQFF. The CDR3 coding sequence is TGCGCCAGCAGCTTGGCTCCGACAGGGGGTTACAATGAGCAGTTCTTC.

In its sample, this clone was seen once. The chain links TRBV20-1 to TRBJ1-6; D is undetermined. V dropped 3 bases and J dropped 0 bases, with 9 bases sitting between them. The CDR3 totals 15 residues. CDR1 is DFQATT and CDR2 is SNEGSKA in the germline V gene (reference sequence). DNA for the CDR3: TGCAGTGCTAGTTCCCGTAGCTCCTATAATTCACCCCTCCACTTT. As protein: CSASSRSSYNSPLHF.

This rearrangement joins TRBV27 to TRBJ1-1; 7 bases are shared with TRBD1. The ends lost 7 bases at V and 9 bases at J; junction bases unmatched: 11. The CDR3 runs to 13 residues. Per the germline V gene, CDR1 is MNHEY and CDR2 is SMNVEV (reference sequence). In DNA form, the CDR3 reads TGTGCCAGCATGAGTACAGGGGATCGGCAAGCTTTCTTT. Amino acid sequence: CASMSTGDRQAFF.